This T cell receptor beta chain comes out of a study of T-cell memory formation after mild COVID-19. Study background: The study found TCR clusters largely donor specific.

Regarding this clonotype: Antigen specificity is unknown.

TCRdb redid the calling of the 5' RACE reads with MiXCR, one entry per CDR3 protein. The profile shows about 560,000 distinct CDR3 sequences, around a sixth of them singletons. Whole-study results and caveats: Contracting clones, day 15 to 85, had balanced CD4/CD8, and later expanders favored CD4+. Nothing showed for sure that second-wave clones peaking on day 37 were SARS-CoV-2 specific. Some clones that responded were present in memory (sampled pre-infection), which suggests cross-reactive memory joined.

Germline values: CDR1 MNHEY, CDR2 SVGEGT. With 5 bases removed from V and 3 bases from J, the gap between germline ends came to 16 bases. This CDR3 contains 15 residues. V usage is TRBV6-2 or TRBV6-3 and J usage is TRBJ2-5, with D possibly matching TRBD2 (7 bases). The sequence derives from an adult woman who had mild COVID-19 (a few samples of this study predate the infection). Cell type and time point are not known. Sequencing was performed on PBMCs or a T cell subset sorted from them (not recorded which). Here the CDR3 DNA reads TGTGCCAGCAGTGACGGGGGGCGGTTTGAAGAGACCCAGTACTTC. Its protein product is CASSDGGRFEETQYF.